This TCR beta chain was captured by sequencing in a study of identical twins. This clonotype was counted only a few times. The CDR3 has 12 amino acids. Germline lookup yields CDR1 SEHNR and CDR2 FQNEAQ (reference sequence). Trimming removed 6 bases from V and 7 bases from J, with 9 bases in between. In TCRdb, the 5' RACE reads were re-called with MiXCR into one record per CDR3 protein. The sample shows some 210,000 distinct CDR3 sequences, approximately 15% of them seen only once. Another study also made use of these data, one on T cells expressing NK-cell markers.

The genes are TRBV7-9 and TRBJ1-4; D possibly corresponds to TRBD1 (5 bases). Sequenced input: CD8+ T cells sorted from blood. The origin of this receptor is a woman aged 18-35 years in good health. CDR3 DNA: TGTGCCAGCAGGTTTGGGGGTGAAAAACTGTTTTTT. Translated, it gives CASRFGGEKLFF.